The clone carrying this T cell receptor beta chain appeared a single time. Assay: immunoSEQ multiplex PCR; the TCRdb copy retains only in-frame clones and omits some. The repertoire consists of approximately 100,000 clones, with 91% occurring once and the leading ten covering 1.6%. The entry originates in a study of T cell changes during pregnancy in multiple sclerosis. The sequenced sample was peripheral blood, obtained before pregnancy. The TCR sequence derives from a female donor with multiple sclerosis, enrolled in a pregnancy study.

CDR3 bases: TGTGCCAGCAGTGGGGAGAACGGGAGAAATATCAACTACGAGCAGTACTTC. It encodes CASSGENGRNINYEQYF. This chain connects TRBV6-1 to TRBJ2-7, with D possibly matching TRBD2 (6 bases). The V end lost 4 bases, the J end lost 3 bases, and 22 bases lay between the germline ends. This CDR3 has 17 amino acids. The V gene's germline CDR1 is MNHNS and CDR2 SASEGT.